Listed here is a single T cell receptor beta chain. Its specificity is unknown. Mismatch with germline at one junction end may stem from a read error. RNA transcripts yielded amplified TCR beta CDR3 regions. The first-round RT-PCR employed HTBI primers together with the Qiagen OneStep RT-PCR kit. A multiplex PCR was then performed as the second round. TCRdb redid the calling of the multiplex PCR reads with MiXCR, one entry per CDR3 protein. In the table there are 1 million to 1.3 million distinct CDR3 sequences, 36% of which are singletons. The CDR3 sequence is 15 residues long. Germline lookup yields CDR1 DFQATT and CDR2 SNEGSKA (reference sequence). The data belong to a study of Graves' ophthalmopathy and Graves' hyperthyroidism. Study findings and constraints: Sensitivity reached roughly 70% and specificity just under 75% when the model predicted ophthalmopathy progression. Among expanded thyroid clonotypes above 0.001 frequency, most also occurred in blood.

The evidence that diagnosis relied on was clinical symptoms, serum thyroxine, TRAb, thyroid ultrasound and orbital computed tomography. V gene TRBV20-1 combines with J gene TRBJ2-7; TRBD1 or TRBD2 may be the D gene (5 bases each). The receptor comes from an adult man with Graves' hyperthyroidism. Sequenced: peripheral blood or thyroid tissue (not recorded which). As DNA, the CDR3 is TGCAGTACTAGTGAGTTCAAGGGGAGAATCTACGAGCAGTACTTC. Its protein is CSTSEFKGRIYEQYF.